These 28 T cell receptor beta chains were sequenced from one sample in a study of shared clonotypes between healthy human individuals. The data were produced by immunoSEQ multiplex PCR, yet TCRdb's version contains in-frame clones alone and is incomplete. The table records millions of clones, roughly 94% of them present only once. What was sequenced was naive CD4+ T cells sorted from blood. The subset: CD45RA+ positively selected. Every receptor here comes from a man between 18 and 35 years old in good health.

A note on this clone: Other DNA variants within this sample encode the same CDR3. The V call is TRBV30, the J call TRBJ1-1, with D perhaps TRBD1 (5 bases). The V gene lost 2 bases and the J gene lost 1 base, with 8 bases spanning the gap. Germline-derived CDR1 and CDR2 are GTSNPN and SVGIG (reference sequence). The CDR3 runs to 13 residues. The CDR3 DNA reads TGTGCCTGGAGTCCTGACAGGAACACTGAAGCTTTCTTT. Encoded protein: CAWSPDRNTEAFF.

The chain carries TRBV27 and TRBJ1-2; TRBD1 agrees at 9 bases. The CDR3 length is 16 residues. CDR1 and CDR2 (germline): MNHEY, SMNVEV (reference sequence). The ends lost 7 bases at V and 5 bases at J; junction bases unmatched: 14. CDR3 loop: CASTLSGTGRGYGYTF. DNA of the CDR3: TGTGCCAGCACTCTCTCCGGGACAGGGAGGGGGTATGGCTACACCTTC.

The CDR3 DNA reads TGTGCCAGCAGTGTTAATGGTATCAATCAGCCCCAGCATTTT. This gives the protein CASSVNGINQPQHF. The chain joins TRBV2 to TRBJ1-5, with D uncertain. CDR3 length: 14 residues. Germline V CDR1 and CDR2: SNHLY, FYNNEI. Trimming removed 4 bases at V and 3 bases at J, with 10 bases between.

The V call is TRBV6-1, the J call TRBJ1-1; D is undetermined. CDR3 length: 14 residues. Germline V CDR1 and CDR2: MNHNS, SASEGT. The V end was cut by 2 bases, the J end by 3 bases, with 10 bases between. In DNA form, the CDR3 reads TGTGCCAGCAGTGAACCCTGGAGGGACACTGAAGCTTTCTTT. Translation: CASSEPWRDTEAFF.

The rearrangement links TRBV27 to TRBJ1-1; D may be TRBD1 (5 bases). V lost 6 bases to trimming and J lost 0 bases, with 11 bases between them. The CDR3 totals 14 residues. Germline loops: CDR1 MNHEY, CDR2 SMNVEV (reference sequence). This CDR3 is CASRPGLMNTEAFF. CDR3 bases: TGTGCCAGCAGACCGGGACTGATGAACACTGAAGCTTTCTTT.

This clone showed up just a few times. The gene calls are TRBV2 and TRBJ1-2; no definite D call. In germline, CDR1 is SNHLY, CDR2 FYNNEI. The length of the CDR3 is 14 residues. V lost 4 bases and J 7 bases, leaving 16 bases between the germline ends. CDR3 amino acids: CASSVAKGLSGYTF. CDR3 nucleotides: TGTGCCAGCAGTGTGGCTAAGGGCCTCTCTGGCTACACCTTC.

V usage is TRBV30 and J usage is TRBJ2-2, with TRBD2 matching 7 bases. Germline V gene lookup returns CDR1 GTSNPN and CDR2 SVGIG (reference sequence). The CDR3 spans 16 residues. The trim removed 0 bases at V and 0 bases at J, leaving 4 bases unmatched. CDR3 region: CAWSVSGTTNTGELFF. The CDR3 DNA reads TGTGCCTGGAGTGTATCGGGGACTACGAACACCGGGGAGCTGTTTTTT.

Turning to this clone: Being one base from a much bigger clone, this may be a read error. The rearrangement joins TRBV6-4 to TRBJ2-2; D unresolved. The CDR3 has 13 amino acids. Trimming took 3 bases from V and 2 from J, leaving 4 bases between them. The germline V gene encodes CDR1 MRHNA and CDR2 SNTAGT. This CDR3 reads CASSEFNTGELFF. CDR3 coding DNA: TGTGCCAGCAGTGAATTTAACACCGGGGAGCTGTTTTTT.

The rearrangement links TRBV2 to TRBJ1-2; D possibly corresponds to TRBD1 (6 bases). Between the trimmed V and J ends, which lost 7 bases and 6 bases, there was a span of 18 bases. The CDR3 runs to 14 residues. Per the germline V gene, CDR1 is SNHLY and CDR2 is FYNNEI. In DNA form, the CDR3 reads TGTGCCAGCACTCTAGACAGGAACTCGAATGGCTACACCTTC. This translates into CASTLDRNSNGYTF.

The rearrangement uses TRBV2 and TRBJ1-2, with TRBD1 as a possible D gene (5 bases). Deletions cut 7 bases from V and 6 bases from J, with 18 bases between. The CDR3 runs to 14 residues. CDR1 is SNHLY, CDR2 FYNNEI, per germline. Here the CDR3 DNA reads TGTGCCAGCAAAATCCTGGTGGCAGGGAATGGCTACACCTTC. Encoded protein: CASKILVAGNGYTF.

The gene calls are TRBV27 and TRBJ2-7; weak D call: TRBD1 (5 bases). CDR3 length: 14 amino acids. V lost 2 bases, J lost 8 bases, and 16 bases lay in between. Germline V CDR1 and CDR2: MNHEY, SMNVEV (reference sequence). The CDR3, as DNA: TGTGCCAGCAGTTTAGCGGCAGGGAAAGGCCAGCAGTACTTC. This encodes CASSLAAGKGQQYF.

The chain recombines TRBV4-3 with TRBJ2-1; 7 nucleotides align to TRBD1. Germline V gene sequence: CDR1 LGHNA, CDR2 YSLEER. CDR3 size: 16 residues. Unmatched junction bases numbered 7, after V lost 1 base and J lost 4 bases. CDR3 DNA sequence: TGCGCCAGCAGCCAAGCCGGGACAGCTCCTTACAATGAGCAGTTCTTC. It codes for CASSQAGTAPYNEQFF.

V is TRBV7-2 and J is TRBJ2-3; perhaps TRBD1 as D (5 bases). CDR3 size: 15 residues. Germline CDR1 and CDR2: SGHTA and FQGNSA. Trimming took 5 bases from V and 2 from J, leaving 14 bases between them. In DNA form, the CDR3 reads TGTGCCAGCAGCCGGTTAGGGGTGGACACAGATACGCAGTATTTT. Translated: CASSRLGVDTDTQYF.

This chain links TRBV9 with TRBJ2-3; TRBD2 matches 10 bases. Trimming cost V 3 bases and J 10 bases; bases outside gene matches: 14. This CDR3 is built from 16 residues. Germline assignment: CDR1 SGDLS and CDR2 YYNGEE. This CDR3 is CASSATSGPTVPSQYF. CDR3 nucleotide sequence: TGTGCCAGCAGCGCGACTAGCGGGCCGACGGTACCGTCGCAGTATTTT.

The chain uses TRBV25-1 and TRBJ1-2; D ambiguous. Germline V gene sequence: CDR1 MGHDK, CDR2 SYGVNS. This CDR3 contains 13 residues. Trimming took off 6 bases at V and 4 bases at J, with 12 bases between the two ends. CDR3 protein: CASSLDFAYGYTF. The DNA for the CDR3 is TGTGCCAGCAGCTTGGATTTTGCCTATGGCTACACCTTC.

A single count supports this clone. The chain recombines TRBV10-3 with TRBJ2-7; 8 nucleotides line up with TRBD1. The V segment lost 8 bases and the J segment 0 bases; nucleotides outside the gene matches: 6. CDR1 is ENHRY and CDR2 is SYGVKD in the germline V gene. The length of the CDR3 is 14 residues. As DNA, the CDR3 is TGTGCCATCGGAGACAGGGGTCTCTCCTACGAGCAGTACTTC. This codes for CAIGDRGLSYEQYF.

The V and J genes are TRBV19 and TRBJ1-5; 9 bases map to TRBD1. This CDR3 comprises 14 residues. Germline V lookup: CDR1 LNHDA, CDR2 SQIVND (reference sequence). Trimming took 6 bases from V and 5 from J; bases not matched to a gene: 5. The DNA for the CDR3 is TGTGCCAGTAGGGTGACAGGGGGTGATCAGCCCCAGCATTTT. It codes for CASRVTGGDQPQHF.

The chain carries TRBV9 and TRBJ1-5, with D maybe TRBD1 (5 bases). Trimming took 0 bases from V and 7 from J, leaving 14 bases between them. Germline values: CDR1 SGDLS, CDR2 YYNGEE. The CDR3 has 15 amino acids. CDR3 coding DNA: TGTGCCAGCAGCGTAGAGGGGCAACGAGGGCAGCCCCAGCATTTT. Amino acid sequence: CASSVEGQRGQPQHF.

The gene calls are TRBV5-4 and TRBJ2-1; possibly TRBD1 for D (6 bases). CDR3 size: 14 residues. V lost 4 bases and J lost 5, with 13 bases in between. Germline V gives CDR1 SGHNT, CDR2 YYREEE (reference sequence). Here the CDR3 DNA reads TGTGCCAGCAGCCCGGATGGACAGCACAATGAGCAGTTCTTC. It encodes CASSPDGQHNEQFF.

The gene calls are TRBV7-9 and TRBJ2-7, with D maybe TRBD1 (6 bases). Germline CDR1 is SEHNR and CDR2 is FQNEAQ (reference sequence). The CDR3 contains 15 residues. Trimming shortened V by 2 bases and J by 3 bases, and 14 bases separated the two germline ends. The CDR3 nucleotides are TGTGCCAGCAGCTTACAACAGGGAAAGTTCTACGAGCAGTACTTC. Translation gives CASSLQQGKFYEQYF.

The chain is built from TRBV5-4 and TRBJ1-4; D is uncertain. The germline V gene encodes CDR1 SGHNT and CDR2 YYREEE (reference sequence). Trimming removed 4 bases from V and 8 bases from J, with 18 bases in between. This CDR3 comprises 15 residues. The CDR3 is CASSATGSGREKLFF. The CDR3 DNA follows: TGTGCCAGCAGCGCCACCGGGTCCGGGAGGGAAAAACTGTTTTTT.

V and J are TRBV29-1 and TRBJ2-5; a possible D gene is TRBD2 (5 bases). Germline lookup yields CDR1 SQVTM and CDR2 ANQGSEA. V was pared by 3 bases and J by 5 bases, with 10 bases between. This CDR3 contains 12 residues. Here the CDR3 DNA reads TGCAGCGTTGAGGAGGAAGAGGAGACCCAGTACTTC. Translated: CSVEEEEETQYF.

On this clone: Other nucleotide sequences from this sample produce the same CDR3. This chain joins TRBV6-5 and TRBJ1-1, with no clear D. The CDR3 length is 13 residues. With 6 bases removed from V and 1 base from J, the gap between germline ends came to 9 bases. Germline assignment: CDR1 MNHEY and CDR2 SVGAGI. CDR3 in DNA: TGTGCCAGCAGCCGAGGTGGGAACACTGAAGCTTTCTTT. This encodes CASSRGGNTEAFF.

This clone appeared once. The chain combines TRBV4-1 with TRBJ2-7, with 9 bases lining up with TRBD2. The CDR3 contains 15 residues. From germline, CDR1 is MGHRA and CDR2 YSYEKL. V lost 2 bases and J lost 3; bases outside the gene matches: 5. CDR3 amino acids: CASSQYLAGIYEQYF. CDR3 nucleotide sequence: TGCGCCAGCAGCCAATATCTAGCGGGAATCTACGAGCAGTACTTC.

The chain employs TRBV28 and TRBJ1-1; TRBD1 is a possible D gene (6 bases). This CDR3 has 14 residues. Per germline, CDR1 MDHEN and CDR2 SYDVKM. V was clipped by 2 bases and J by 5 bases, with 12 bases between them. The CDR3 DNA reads TGTGCCAGCAGTTTAATCCAGAGGGGGACTGAAGCTTTCTTT. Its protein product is CASSLIQRGTEAFF.

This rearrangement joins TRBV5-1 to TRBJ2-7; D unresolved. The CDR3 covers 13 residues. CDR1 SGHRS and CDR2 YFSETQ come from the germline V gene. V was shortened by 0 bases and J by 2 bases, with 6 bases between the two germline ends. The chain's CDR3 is CASSLAVTYEQYF. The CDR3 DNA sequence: TGCGCCAGCAGCTTGGCAGTTACCTACGAGCAGTACTTC.

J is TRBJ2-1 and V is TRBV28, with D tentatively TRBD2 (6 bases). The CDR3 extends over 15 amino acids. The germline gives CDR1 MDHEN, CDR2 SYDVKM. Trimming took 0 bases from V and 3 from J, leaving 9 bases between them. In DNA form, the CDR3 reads TGTGCCAGCAGTTTATGGGGGGGAAACTACAATGAGCAGTTCTTC. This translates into CASSLWGGNYNEQFF.

CDR3 amino acids: CAWKERGTLSPYGYTF. The CDR3 nucleotides read TGTGCCTGGAAGGAAAGGGGGACTCTTTCGCCTTATGGCTACACCTTC. This chain uses TRBV30 with TRBJ1-2, with D possibly being TRBD1 (6 bases). CDR1 GTSNPN and CDR2 SVGIG come from the germline V gene (reference sequence). CDR3 length: 16 residues. The V and J ends lost 4 bases and 5 bases respectively, with 23 bases between them.